The 15 T cell receptor beta chains below come from one sample, sequenced in a study of control samples from healthy donors and cancer patients. The table came from immunoSEQ multiplex PCR; TCRdb's copy has only in-frame clones and leaves some out. This listing includes some 190,000 clones. Material for sequencing was blood. These receptors originate from a woman younger than 45 in good health.

The chain couples TRBV4-1 to TRBJ1-1; D gene unclear. There are 15 residues in the CDR3. The V and J ends lost 1 base and 2 bases respectively, with 11 bases between them. CDR1 and CDR2 (germline): MGHRA, YSYEKL. CDR3 in amino acids: CASSQAPGGNTEAFF. In nucleotides, the CDR3 is TGCGCCAGCAGCCAAGCTCCCGGCGGAAACACTGAAGCTTTCTTT.

This chain uses TRBV4-3 with TRBJ2-5; TRBD1 might be the D (5 bases). The CDR3 is made up of 16 amino acids. Germline V gene sequence: CDR1 LGHNA, CDR2 YSLEER. The V gene lost 0 bases and the J gene lost 0 bases, with 11 bases spanning the gap. DNA of the CDR3: TGCGCCAGCAGCCAAGATCGAGCCAGGGACCAAGAGACCCAGTACTTC. This codes for CASSQDRARDQETQYF.

This chain joins TRBV2 and TRBJ2-1, with D perhaps TRBD1 (5 bases). CDR1 and CDR2 (germline): SNHLY, FYNNEI. The V end was cut by 4 bases, the J end by 0 bases, with 10 bases between. The CDR3 totals 15 residues. The CDR3 nucleotides read TGTGCCAGCAGTGCTACGCAGGGCTCCTACAATGAGCAGTTCTTC. Translation: CASSATQGSYNEQFF.

The chain combines TRBV4-3 with TRBJ2-3, with 7 bases aligning to TRBD2. V trimming: 4 bases; J trimming: 1 base; junction bases outside the gene matches: 11. The CDR3 has 17 residues. CDR1 LGHNA and CDR2 YSLEER come from the germline V gene. CDR3 region: CASSLQTSAGGTDTQYF. DNA for the CDR3: TGCGCCAGCAGCCTCCAGACCTCGGCGGGGGGCACAGATACGCAGTATTTT.

This chain uses TRBV28 with TRBJ1-2, with D possibly matching TRBD1 (6 bases). V lost 1 base to trimming and J lost 5 bases, with 14 bases between them. This CDR3 comprises 15 residues. The germline CDR1 and CDR2 sequences are MDHEN and SYDVKM. The CDR3 DNA is TGTGCCAGCAGTTTATCCGGGGGGCCAGCTTATGGCTACACCTTC. Translated: CASSLSGGPAYGYTF.

The rearrangement links TRBV11-1 to TRBJ2-5; D gene ambiguous. Trimming cost V 1 base and J 1 base, with 13 bases left between them. Germline CDR1 and CDR2: SGHAT and FQDESV (reference sequence). The CDR3 consists of 16 residues. CDR3 nucleotide sequence: TGTGCCAGCAGCTTAGTGATCGGTAGCCGCCAAGAGACCCAGTACTTC. Its translation is CASSLVIGSRQETQYF.

The chain recombines TRBV4-1 with TRBJ1-1, with D maybe TRBD1 (6 bases). The CDR3 spans 15 residues. Per germline, CDR1 MGHRA and CDR2 YSYEKL. V lost 1 base and J lost 3, with 12 bases in between. The DNA of the CDR3 is TGCGCCAGCAGCCAAGCATGGGGGCAGGACACTGAAGCTTTCTTT. It translates to CASSQAWGQDTEAFF.

The rearrangement links TRBV29-1 to TRBJ1-1, with 10 bases identical to TRBD1. The CDR3 extends over 14 amino acids. Per germline, CDR1 SQVTM and CDR2 ANQGSEA. V dropped 3 bases and J dropped 1; count of bases not matched to a gene: 2. In DNA, the CDR3 is TGCAGCGTTGAGGACAGGGGGTCGAACACTGAAGCTTTCTTT. This sequence encodes CSVEDRGSNTEAFF.

The chain uses TRBV7-6 and TRBJ2-7, with 8 bases matching TRBD1. Germline V CDR1 and CDR2: SGHVS, FNYEAQ. V shed 2 bases, J shed 1 base, and the junction held 13 bases outside the gene matches. The CDR3 runs to 18 residues. As DNA, the CDR3 is TGTGCCAGCAGCTTAAGGGGTATCCGGGACAGGAGATCCTACGAGCAGTACTTC. Protein: CASSLRGIRDRRSYEQYF.

J is TRBJ2-6 and V is TRBV7-2, with 8 bases fitting TRBD1. CDR3 length: 15 amino acids. Germline V gene sequence: CDR1 SGHTA, CDR2 FQGNSA. Losses at the gene ends were 4 bases for V and 2 bases for J; bases not matched to a gene: 1. CDR3 in DNA: TGTGCCAGCAGCTCCAGGGGGCCTGGGGCCAACGTCCTGACTTTC. Translated: CASSSRGPGANVLTF.

The chain combines TRBV6-2 or TRBV6-3 with TRBJ2-7; either TRBD1 or TRBD2 may fit D (5 bases each). The germline V and J ends were trimmed by 3 bases and 3 bases, with 18 bases remaining between them. The CDR3 loop spans 16 amino acids. From germline, CDR1 is MNHEY and CDR2 SVGEGT. The CDR3 DNA is TGTGCCAGCAGTTATAGAGGGACCCCTCGGAGCTACGAGCAGTACTTC. Encoded protein: CASSYRGTPRSYEQYF.

The V gene is TRBV2, the J gene TRBJ2-1; possibly TRBD2 for D (5 bases). V lost 2 bases to trimming and J lost 6 bases, with 20 bases between them. CDR1 and CDR2 (germline): SNHLY, FYNNEI. The CDR3 sequence is 17 residues long. CDR3 sequence: CASSEFLAGRVGNEQFF. Here the CDR3 DNA reads TGTGCCAGCAGTGAATTTCTAGCCGGTAGGGTGGGCAATGAGCAGTTCTTC.

This chain uses TRBV14 with TRBJ1-4, with D uncertain. CDR1 and CDR2 from the germline V gene are SGHDN and FVKESK. The CDR3 is made up of 15 amino acids. V was trimmed by 1 base and J by 7 bases, leaving 13 bases between them. CDR3 residues: CASSQGLDGFEKLFF. The CDR3 coding sequence is TGTGCCAGCAGCCAAGGGCTAGACGGCTTTGAAAAACTGTTTTTT.

This chain connects TRBV28 to TRBJ2-7; 7 bases agree with TRBD1. This CDR3 is built from 12 residues. CDR1 is MDHEN and CDR2 is SYDVKM in the germline V gene. V lost 6 bases to trimming and J lost 2 bases; unmatched junction nucleotides: 1. The CDR3 nucleotides are TGTGCCAGCAGGACAGGGACCTACGAGCAGTACTTC. Its translation: CASRTGTYEQYF.

J is TRBJ1-1 and V is TRBV5-6, with no clear D. From germline, CDR1 is SGHDT and CDR2 YYEEEE. Deletions cut 2 bases from V and 6 bases from J, with 20 bases between. The CDR3 length is 16 residues. The CDR3 bases are TGTGCCAGCAGCTTAGGTAGGGCCTCTAAGCGGTCTGAAGCTTTCTTT. This encodes CASSLGRASKRSEAFF.